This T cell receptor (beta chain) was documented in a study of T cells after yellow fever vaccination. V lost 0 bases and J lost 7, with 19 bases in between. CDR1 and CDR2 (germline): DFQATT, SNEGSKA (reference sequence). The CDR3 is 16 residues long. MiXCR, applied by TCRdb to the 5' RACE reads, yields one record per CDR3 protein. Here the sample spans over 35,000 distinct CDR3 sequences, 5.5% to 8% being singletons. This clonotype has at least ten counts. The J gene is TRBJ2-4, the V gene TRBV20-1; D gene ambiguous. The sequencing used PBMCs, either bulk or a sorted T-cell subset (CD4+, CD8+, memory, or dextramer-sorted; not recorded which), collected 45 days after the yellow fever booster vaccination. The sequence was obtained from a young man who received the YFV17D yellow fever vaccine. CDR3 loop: CSARDEGSLGWNIQYF. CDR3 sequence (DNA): TGCAGTGCTAGAGATGAAGGGTCCCTGGGTTGGAACATTCAGTACTTC.